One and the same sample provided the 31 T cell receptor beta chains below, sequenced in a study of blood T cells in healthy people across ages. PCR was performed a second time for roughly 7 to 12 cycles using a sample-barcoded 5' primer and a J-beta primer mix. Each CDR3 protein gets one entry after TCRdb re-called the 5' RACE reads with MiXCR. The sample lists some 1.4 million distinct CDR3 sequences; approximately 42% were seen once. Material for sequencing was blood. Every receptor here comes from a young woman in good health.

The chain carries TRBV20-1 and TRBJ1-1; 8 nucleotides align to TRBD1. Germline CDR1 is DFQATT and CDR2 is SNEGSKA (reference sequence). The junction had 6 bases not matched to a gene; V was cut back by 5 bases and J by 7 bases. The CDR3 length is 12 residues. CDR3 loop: CSASPGGNEAFF. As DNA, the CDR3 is TGCAGTGCTTCCCCAGGGGGCAATGAAGCTTTCTTT.

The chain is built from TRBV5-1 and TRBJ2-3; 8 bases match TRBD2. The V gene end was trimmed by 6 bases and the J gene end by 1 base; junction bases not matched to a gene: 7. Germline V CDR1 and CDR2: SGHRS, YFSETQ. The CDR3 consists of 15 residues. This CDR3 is CASTTGGGGTDTQYF. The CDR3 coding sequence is TGCGCCAGCACCACCGGGGGGGGCGGCACAGATACGCAGTATTTT.

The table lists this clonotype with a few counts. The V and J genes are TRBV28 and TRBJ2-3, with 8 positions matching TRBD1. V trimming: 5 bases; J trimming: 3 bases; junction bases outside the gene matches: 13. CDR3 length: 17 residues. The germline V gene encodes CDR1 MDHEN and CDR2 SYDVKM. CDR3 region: CASSPIDRGVRTDTQYF. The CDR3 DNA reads TGTGCCAGCAGTCCCATCGACAGGGGAGTGAGAACAGATACGCAGTATTTT.

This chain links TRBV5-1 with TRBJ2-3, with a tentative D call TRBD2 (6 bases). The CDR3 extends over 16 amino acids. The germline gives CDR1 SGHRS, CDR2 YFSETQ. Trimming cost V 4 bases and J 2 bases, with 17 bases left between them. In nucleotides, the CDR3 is TGCGCCAGCAGCCAGGGCGGGACCGATTACACAGATACGCAGTATTTT. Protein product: CASSQGGTDYTDTQYF.

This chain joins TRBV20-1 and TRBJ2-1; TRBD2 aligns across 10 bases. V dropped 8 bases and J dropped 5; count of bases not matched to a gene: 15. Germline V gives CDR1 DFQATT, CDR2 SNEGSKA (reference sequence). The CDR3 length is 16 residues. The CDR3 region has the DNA TGCAGTACCCTGTTTGGGCTAGCGGGAGCCCACAATGAGCAGTTCTTC. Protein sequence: CSTLFGLAGAHNEQFF.

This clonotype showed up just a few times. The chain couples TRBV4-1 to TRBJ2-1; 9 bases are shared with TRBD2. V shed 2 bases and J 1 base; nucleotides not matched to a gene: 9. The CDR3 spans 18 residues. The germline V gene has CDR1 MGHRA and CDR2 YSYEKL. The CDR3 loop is CASSQQRGASGSYNEQFF. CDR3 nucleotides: TGCGCCAGCAGCCAACAGCGGGGGGCTAGTGGGTCCTACAATGAGCAGTTCTTC.

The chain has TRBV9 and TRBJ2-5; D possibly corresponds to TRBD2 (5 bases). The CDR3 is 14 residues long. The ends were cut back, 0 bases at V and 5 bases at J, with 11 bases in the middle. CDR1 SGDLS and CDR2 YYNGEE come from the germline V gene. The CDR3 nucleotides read TGTGCCAGCAGCGTAGCTAGGTCGGGGGAGACCCAGTACTTC. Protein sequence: CASSVARSGETQYF.

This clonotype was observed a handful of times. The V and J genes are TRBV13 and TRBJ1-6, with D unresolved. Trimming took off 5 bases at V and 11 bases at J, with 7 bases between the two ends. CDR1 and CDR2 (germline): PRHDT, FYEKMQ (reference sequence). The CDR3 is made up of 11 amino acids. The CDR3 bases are TGTGCCAGCAGCCTTAGACCACCCCTCCACTTT. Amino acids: CASSLRPPLHF.

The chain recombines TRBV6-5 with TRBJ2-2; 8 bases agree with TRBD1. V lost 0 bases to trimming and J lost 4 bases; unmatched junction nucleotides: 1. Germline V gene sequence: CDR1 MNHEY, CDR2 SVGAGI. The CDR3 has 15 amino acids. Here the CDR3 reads CASSYSDRATGELFF. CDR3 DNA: TGTGCCAGCAGTTACTCGGACAGGGCCACCGGGGAGCTGTTTTTT.

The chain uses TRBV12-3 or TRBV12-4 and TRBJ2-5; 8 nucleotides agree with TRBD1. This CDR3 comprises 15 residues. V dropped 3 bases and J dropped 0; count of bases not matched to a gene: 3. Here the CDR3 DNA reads TGTGCCAGCAGTTTCACAGGGGGGAACCAAGAGACCCAGTACTTC. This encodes CASSFTGGNQETQYF.

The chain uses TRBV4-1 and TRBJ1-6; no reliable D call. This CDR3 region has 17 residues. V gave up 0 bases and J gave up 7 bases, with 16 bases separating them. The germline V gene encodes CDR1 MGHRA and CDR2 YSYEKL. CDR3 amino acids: CASSQDLSPDNNSPLHF. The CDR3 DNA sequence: TGCGCCAGCAGCCAAGATCTGTCGCCAGATAACAATTCACCCCTCCACTTT.

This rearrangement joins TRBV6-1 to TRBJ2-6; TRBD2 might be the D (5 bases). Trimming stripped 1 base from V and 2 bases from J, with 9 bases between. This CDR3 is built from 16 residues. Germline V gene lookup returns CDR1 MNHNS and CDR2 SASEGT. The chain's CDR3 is CASSEVFGAGANVLTF. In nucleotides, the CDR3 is TGTGCCAGCAGTGAAGTTTTCGGGGCTGGGGCCAACGTCCTGACTTTC.

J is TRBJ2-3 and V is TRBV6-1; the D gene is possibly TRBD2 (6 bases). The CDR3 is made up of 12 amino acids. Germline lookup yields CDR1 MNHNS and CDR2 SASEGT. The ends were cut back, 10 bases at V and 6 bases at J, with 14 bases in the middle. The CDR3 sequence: CATPDYLDTQYF. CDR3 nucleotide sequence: TGTGCCACCCCGGACTATTTGGATACGCAGTATTTT.

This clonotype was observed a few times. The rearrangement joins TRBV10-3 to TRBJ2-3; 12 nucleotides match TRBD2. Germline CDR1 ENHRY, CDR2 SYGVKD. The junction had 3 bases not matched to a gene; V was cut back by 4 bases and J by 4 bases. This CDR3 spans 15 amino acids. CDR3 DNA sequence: TGTGCCATCAGTGCTAGCGGGGGGGGTGCAGATACGCAGTATTTT. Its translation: CAISASGGGADTQYF.

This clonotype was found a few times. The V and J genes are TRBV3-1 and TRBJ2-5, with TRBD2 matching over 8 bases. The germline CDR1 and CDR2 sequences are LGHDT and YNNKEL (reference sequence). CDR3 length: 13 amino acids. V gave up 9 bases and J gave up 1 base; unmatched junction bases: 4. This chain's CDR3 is CASGRGAQETQYF. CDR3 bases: TGTGCCAGTGGGCGGGGGGCCCAAGAGACCCAGTACTTC.

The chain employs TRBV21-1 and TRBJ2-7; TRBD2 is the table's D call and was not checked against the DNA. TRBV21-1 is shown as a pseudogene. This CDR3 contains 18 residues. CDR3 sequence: CASSTRGTSGGSSYEQYF. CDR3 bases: TGTGCCAGCAGCACTCGAGGGACTAGCGGGGGGAGCTCCTACGAGCAGTACTTC.

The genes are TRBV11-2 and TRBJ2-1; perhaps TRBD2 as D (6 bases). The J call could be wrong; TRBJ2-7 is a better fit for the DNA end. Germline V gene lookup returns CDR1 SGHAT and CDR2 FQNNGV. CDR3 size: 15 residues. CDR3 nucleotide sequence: TGTGCCAGCAGCTTAGCCGGGAGAGATTACAATGAGCAGTACTTC. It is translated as CASSLAGRDYNEQYF.

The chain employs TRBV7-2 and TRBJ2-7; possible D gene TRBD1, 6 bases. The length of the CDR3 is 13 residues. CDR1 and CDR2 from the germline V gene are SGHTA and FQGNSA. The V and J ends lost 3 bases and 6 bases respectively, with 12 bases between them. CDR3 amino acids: CASSFSDRCEQYF. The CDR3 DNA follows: TGTGCCAGCAGCTTTTCAGACAGGTGCGAGCAGTACTTC. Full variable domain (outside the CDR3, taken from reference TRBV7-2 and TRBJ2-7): GAGVSQSPSNKVTEKGKDVELRCDPISGHTALYWYRQSLGQGLEFLIYFQGNSAPDKSGLPSDRFSAERTGGSVSTLTIQRTQQEDSAVYLCASSFSDRCEQYFGPGTRLTVT.

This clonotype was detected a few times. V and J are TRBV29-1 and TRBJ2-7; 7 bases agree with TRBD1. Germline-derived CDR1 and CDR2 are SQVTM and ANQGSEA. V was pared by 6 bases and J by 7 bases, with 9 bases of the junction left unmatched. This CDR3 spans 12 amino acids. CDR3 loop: CSVGTGDEEQYF. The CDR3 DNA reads TGCAGCGTGGGTACAGGGGATGAGGAGCAGTACTTC.

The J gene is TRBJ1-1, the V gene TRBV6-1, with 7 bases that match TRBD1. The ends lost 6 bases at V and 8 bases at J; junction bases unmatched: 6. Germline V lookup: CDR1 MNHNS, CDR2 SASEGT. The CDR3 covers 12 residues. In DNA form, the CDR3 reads TGTGCCAGCAGGATAAACAGGGGCGAAGCTTTCTTT. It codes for CASRINRGEAFF.

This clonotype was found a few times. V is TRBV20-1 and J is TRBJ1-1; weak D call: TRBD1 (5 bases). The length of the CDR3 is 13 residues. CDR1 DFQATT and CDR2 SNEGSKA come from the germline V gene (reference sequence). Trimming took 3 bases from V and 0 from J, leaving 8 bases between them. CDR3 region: CSASGGVNTEAFF. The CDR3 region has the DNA TGCAGTGCTAGTGGGGGTGTGAACACTGAAGCTTTCTTT.

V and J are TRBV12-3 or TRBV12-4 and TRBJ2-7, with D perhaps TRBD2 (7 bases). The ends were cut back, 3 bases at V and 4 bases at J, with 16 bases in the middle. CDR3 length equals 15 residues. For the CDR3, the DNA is TGTGCCAGCAGTTTCGGGGGGCGGTTTCGATACGAGCAGTACTTC. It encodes CASSFGGRFRYEQYF.

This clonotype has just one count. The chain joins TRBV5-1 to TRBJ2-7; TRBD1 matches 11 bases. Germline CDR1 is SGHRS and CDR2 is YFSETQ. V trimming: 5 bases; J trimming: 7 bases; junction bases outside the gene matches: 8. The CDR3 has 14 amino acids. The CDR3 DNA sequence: TGCGCCAGCAGTGAAGGACAGGGGGCGCAGGAGCAGTACTTC. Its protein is CASSEGQGAQEQYF.

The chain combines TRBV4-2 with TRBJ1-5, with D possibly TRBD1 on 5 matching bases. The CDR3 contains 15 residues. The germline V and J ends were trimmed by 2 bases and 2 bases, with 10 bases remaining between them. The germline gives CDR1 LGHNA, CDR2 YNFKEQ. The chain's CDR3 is CASSQYTGGNQPQHF. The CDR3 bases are TGTGCCAGCAGCCAATACACGGGGGGCAATCAGCCCCAGCATTTT.

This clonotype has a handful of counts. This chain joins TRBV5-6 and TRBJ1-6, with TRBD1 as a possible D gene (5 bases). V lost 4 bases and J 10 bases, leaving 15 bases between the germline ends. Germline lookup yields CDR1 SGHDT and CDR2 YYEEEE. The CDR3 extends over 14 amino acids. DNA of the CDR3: TGTGCCAGCAGCGCGGGACCCGACAACTCACCCCTCCACTTT. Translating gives CASSAGPDNSPLHF.

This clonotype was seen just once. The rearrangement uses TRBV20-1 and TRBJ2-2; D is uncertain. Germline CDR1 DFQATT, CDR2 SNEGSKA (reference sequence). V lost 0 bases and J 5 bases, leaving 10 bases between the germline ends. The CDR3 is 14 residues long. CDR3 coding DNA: TGCAGTGCTAGAGAAGGCCTCAGGACCGGGGAGCTGTTTTTT. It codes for CSAREGLRTGELFF.

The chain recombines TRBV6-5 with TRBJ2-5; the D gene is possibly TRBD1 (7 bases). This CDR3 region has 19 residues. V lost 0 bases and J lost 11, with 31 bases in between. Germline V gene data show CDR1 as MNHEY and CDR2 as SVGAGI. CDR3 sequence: CASSYSGAGGTPSNNEQYF. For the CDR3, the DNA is TGTGCCAGCAGTTACTCGGGGGCAGGGGGGACACCTTCCAACAATGAGCAGTACTTC.

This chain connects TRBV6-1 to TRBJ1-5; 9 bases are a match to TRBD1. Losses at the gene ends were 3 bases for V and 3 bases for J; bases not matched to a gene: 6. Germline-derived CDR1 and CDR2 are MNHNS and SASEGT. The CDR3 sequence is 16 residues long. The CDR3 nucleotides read TGTGCCAGCAGTGACCCGGGACAGGGCTACAATCAGCCCCAGCATTTT. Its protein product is CASSDPGQGYNQPQHF.

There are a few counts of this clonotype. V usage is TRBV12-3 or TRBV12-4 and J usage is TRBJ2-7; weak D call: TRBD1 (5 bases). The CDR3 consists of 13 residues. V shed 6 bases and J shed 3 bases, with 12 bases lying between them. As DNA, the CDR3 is TGTGCCAGCAGATTTCAGGGTAACTACGAGCAGTACTTC. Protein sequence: CASRFQGNYEQYF.

For the CDR3, the DNA is TGCGCCAGCAGCCAGGTACAGGTAACTGGAAACACCATATATTTT. Encoded protein: CASSQVQVTGNTIYF. The chain joins TRBV4-1 to TRBJ1-3, with D possibly TRBD1 on 5 matching bases. The CDR3 loop spans 15 amino acids. Trimming took 3 bases from V and 2 from J, leaving 11 bases between them. Germline V gene sequence: CDR1 MGHRA, CDR2 YSYEKL.

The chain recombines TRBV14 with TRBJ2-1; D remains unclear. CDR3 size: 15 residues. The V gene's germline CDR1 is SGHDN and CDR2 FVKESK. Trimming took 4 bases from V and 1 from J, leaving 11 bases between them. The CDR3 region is CASSLIGTSYNEQFF. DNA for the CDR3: TGTGCCAGCAGCCTTATAGGAACGTCCTACAATGAGCAGTTCTTC.